This TCR beta chain was observed in a study of tumor-infiltrating lymphocytes in primary liver carcinoma. About this clonotype itself: A read error may produce the germline difference seen at one junction end.

A primer matching the constant region was used to make TCR beta cDNA from around 460 ng of total RNA. Investigators got TCR beta libraries out of three nested multiplex PCR rounds, done with slightly modified ARM-PCR. PCR rounds one and two used TRBV1-TRBV30 forward primers with a C-beta reverse primer for 9 to 10 cycles each. TCRdb passed the multiplex PCR reads through MiXCR, listing each CDR3 protein once. The sample lists about 300,000 distinct CDR3 sequences; 60% to 80% were seen once. Germline-derived CDR1 and CDR2 are MGHRA and YSYEKL. The CDR3 contains 17 residues. They got blood RNA out of unsorted whole blood and also pulled out germline DNA. Preoperatively, approximately 4 milliliters of peripheral blood were collected.

The V and J genes are TRBV4-1 and TRBJ2-1, with 11 bases lining up with TRBD2. Source material: peripheral blood. The receptor's source is a man between 35 and 55 years old with primary liver carcinoma and hepatitis B virus infection. The CDR3 DNA is TGCTCCAGCAGCCAAGAGAGAACTAGCGGGAGTACCGATGAGCAGTTCTTC. Translated, it gives CSSSQERTSGSTDEQFF.